This TCR beta chain was retrieved from a study of shared clonotypes between healthy human individuals. About the research overall: CD4 naive cells filled three plates per donor, CD4 memory three, CD8 naive two and CD8 memory one. Study-wide results and caveats: At large depth, rarefaction still showed sorted-subset sequencing to be incomplete.

Naive CD8 cells lacked CD45RO, underwent positive selection for CCR7 and left out terminally differentiated effector memory CD45RA+ cells. The repertoire was sequenced with immunoSEQ multiplex PCR; TCRdb's copy has only in-frame clones and lacks some. The sample includes around 640,000 clones, approximately 96% of them seen just once. Concerning this clone: What it binds is unknown.

This TCR derives from a woman aged 25 to 39 in good health. The sample consisted of naive CD8+ T cells sorted from blood.

CDR3 in amino acids: CASSANLVYGYTF. The CDR3, as DNA: TGTGCCAGTAGTGCTAACTTAGTCTATGGCTACACCTTC. The chain links TRBV19 to TRBJ1-2; no clear D gene. The CDR3 has 13 residues. Per the germline V gene, CDR1 is LNHDA and CDR2 is SQIVND (reference sequence). With 5 bases removed from V and 4 bases from J, the gap between germline ends came to 11 bases.